Following are 23 T cell receptor beta chains from one sample sequenced in a study of T cell responses to AZD1222 COVID-19 vaccine. Generated by immunoSEQ multiplex PCR, the TCRdb table keeps only in-frame clones and is missing some. The repertoire consists of roughly 99,000 clones, with about 90% occurring once and the leading ten covering approximately 8.9%. The specimen was peripheral blood, collected 28 days after the second AZD1222 dose. These TCRs come from an adult who received the AZD1222 COVID-19 vaccine.

The gene calls are TRBV11-3 and TRBJ2-5, with 7 bases matching TRBD1. J gave up 6 bases and V 5 bases, and 9 bases lay outside the gene matches. Per the germline V gene, CDR1 is SGHNT and CDR2 is YENEEA. The CDR3 runs to 14 residues. CDR3 in DNA: TGTGCCAGCAGCCCCGGACAGGTTGACAAGACCCAGTACTTC. Translating gives CASSPGQVDKTQYF. Full variable domain (outside the CDR3, taken from reference TRBV11-3 and TRBJ2-5): EAGVVQSPRYKIIEKKQPVAFWCNPISGHNTLYWYLQNLGQGPELLIRYENEEAVDDSQLPKDRFSAERLKGVDSTLKIQPAELGDSAVYLCASSPGQVDKTQYFGPGTRLLVL.

The chain recombines TRBV5-5 with TRBJ2-6; D not resolved. Trimming left V 1 base short and J 2 bases short, with 7 bases between. From germline, CDR1 is SGHKS and CDR2 YYEKEE (reference sequence). This CDR3 is built from 15 residues. The CDR3 sequence: CASSLRRPGANVLTF. CDR3 DNA: TGTGCCAGCAGCTTGCGTAGACCTGGGGCCAACGTCCTGACTTTC.

As regards this clone: This specimen includes other DNA sequences encoding the same CDR3. The chain joins TRBV2 to TRBJ1-4, with D tentatively TRBD1 (5 bases). The germline V gene has CDR1 SNHLY and CDR2 FYNNEI. The germline V and J ends were trimmed by 6 bases and 2 bases, with 10 bases remaining between them. This CDR3 spans 14 amino acids. The CDR3 sequence is CASSGGSTNEKLFF. In DNA form, the CDR3 reads TGTGCCAGCAGCGGGGGGTCTACTAATGAAAAACTGTTTTTT.

The chain couples TRBV3-1 (or the pseudogene TRBV3-2) to TRBJ1-2; perhaps TRBD1 as D (5 bases). This CDR3 is built from 12 residues. CDR1 and CDR2 (germline): LGHDT, YNNKEL (reference sequence). Trimming stripped 6 bases from V and 7 bases from J, with 12 bases between. The CDR3 DNA follows: TGTGCCAGCAGGGGAGTAGGGGCTGGCTACACCTTC. It codes for CASRGVGAGYTF.

Turning to this clone: Different DNA sequences within this sample yield the same CDR3. The genes are TRBV28 and TRBJ2-7; unclear D gene. Germline values: CDR1 MDHEN, CDR2 SYDVKM. V lost 2 bases to trimming and J lost 3 bases, with 2 bases between them. This CDR3 region has 11 residues. The CDR3 coding sequence is TGTGCCAGCAGTTTACACTACGAGCAGTACTTC. Its protein product is CASSLHYEQYF.

The rearrangement uses TRBV2 and TRBJ1-6; D perhaps matches TRBD1 (6 bases). CDR3 length equals 16 residues. Trimming cost V 2 bases and J 3 bases, with 11 bases left between them. Germline V lookup: CDR1 SNHLY, CDR2 FYNNEI. The CDR3: CASSERGSNYNSPLHF. For the CDR3, the DNA is TGTGCCAGCAGTGAAAGGGGGTCTAACTATAATTCACCCCTCCACTTT.

The rearrangement links TRBV10-3 to TRBJ1-1; 8 nucleotides match TRBD1. The CDR3 consists of 14 residues. The germline V gene encodes CDR1 ENHRY and CDR2 SYGVKD. The V gene end was trimmed by 2 bases and the J gene end by 5 bases; junction bases not matched to a gene: 4. CDR3 sequence reads: CAISEGQGGTEAFF. The CDR3 DNA reads TGTGCCATCAGTGAGGGACAGGGCGGAACTGAAGCTTTCTTT.

V gene TRBV4-3 combines with J gene TRBJ1-5; D not certain. The V gene lost 1 base and the J gene lost 7 bases, with 11 bases spanning the gap. The germline gives CDR1 LGHNA, CDR2 YSLEER. This CDR3 comprises 14 residues. The CDR3 DNA reads as TGCGCCAGCAGCCAAGGAGGGTGGGGACAGCCCCAGCATTTT. Its protein is CASSQGGWGQPQHF.

V and J are TRBV4-2 and TRBJ2-3; perhaps TRBD2 as D (5 bases). V was shortened by 0 bases and J by 6 bases, with 7 bases between the two germline ends. In germline, CDR1 is LGHNA, CDR2 YNFKEQ. CDR3 length equals 13 residues. The DNA for the CDR3 is TGTGCCAGCAGCCAAGAGGGCGGGGATACGCAGTATTTT. It yields the protein CASSQEGGDTQYF.

The rearrangement joins TRBV12-5 to TRBJ1-4, with no clear D. The V gene lost 2 bases and the J gene lost 9 bases, with 10 bases spanning the gap. The CDR3 has 13 amino acids. Germline V gives CDR1 LGHNT, CDR2 FRNRAP. The CDR3 loop is CASGLSPVQKLFF. The CDR3 DNA is TGTGCTAGTGGTTTGAGCCCAGTTCAAAAACTGTTTTTT.

The chain links TRBV14 to TRBJ2-3; 10 bases are a match to TRBD2. Germline loops: CDR1 SGHDN, CDR2 FVKESK. The V and J ends lost 2 bases and 1 base, in that order; junction bases with no gene match: 27. The CDR3 has 24 amino acids. The DNA for the CDR3 is TGTGCCAGCAGCCAACCACCGGGACTAGCGCCGAGAGGGCGTTCCCTGTTGGGCACAGATACGCAGTATTTT. This gives the protein CASSQPPGLAPRGRSLLGTDTQYF.

CDR3 DNA: TGTGCCAGCTCACCCCGGCCCAGGGGGGCTCAAGCGGAGCTGTTTTTT. Protein product: CASSPRPRGAQAELFF. The J gene is TRBJ2-2, the V gene TRBV18; tentatively, D is TRBD1 (7 bases). Germline CDR1 KGHSH, CDR2 LQKENI. V was trimmed by 3 bases and J by 10 bases, leaving 21 bases between them. The CDR3 is made up of 16 amino acids.

CDR3 nucleotide sequence: TGTGCCAGCAGCCCGATGGGGGTTGGAAACACCATATATTTT. This encodes CASSPMGVGNTIYF. This chain joins TRBV3-1 (or the pseudogene TRBV3-2) and TRBJ1-3; D is possibly TRBD1 (5 bases). The CDR3 contains 14 residues. Germline assignment: CDR1 LGHDT and CDR2 YNNKEL (reference sequence). V shed 4 bases and J shed 3 bases, with 10 bases lying between them.

This rearrangement joins TRBV29-1 to TRBJ2-2; D is undetermined. The V and J ends lost 0 bases and 6 bases respectively, with 8 bases between them. This CDR3 is 13 amino acids long. From germline, CDR1 is SQVTM and CDR2 ANQGSEA. The CDR3 coding sequence is TGCAGCGTTGAAGAGCACATTCCCGGGGAGCTGTTTTTT. It is translated as CSVEEHIPGELFF.

The chain links TRBV29-1 to TRBJ2-3, with 9 bases fitting TRBD2. In germline, CDR1 is SQVTM, CDR2 ANQGSEA. The ends lost 3 bases at V and 1 base at J; junction bases unmatched: 2. The CDR3 extends over 14 amino acids. This CDR3 reads CSVDVAGGTDTQYF. CDR3 in DNA: TGCAGCGTTGATGTAGCGGGGGGCACAGATACGCAGTATTTT.

The chain combines TRBV19 with TRBJ1-5; possibly TRBD1 for D (5 bases). V lost 3 bases, J lost 6 bases, and 15 bases lay in between. This CDR3 spans 15 amino acids. Germline-derived CDR1 and CDR2 are LNHDA and SQIVND (reference sequence). The CDR3: CASSMEQGVGQPQHF. CDR3 nucleotide sequence: TGTGCCAGTAGTATGGAGCAGGGAGTTGGTCAGCCCCAGCATTTT.

CDR3 sequence: CASSYRTSTDTQYF. The CDR3 region has the DNA TGTGCCAGCAGTTACCGGACTAGCACAGATACGCAGTATTTT. The V gene is TRBV6-2 or TRBV6-3, the J gene TRBJ2-3; D perhaps matches TRBD2 (5 bases). V was pared by 2 bases and J by 0 bases, with 6 bases between. The CDR3 is 14 residues long. CDR1 is MNHEY, CDR2 SVGEGT, per germline.

The chain carries TRBV25-1 and TRBJ1-1; D remains unclear. The CDR3 length is 14 residues. Germline V gene sequence: CDR1 MGHDK, CDR2 SYGVNS. Deletions cut 4 bases from V and 1 base from J, with 10 bases between. This chain's CDR3 is CASSAFDGNTEAFF. Written as DNA, the CDR3 is TGTGCCAGCAGTGCCTTCGACGGGAACACTGAAGCTTTCTTT.

This chain connects TRBV6-5 to TRBJ1-6; D may be TRBD1 (6 bases). V was pared by 5 bases and J by 10 bases, with 15 bases between. Germline-derived CDR1 and CDR2 are MNHEY and SVGAGI. The CDR3 contains 14 residues. The CDR3 coding sequence is TGTGCCAGCAGTCAGGGGACGGTCGGATCACCCCTCCACTTT. Translated, it gives CASSQGTVGSPLHF.

The CDR3 reads CASSDKAGWLPNYGYTF. The CDR3 DNA sequence: TGTGCCAGCAGTGACAAGGCAGGGTGGTTACCTAACTATGGCTACACCTTC. The chain is built from TRBV25-1 and TRBJ1-2, with D perhaps TRBD1 (5 bases). The CDR3 has 17 amino acids. The V end was cut by 3 bases, the J end by 0 bases, with 17 bases between. CDR1 and CDR2 (germline): MGHDK, SYGVNS.

The chain has TRBV14 and TRBJ1-2; D may be TRBD1 (5 bases). Germline V gene lookup returns CDR1 SGHDN and CDR2 FVKESK. This CDR3 has 15 amino acids. V lost 0 bases and J lost 4, with 12 bases in between. The CDR3 region has the DNA TGTGCCAGCAGCCAAGATATCGGGACTGCCTATGGCTACACCTTC. Protein product: CASSQDIGTAYGYTF. Full variable domain (outside the CDR3, taken from reference TRBV14 and TRBJ1-2): EAGVTQFPSHSVIEKGQTVTLRCDPISGHDNLYWYRRVMGKEIKFLLHFVKESKQDESGMPNNRFLAERTGGTYSTLKVQPAELEDSGVYFCASSQDIGTAYGYTFGSGTRLTVV.

The chain links TRBV10-3 to TRBJ1-2; D not certain. The CDR3 extends over 15 amino acids. Germline V CDR1 and CDR2: ENHRY, SYGVKD. Trimming took 3 bases from V and 0 from J, leaving 11 bases between them. In DNA form, the CDR3 reads TGTGCCATCAGTGACGCCAGAGTCGCTAACTATGGCTACACCTTC. Translated: CAISDARVANYGYTF.

The genes are TRBV29-1 and TRBJ1-2; tentatively, D is TRBD1 (5 bases). The V end was cut by 4 bases, the J end by 3 bases, with 9 bases between. Looked up from germline, CDR1 is SQVTM and CDR2 is ANQGSEA. CDR3 size: 12 residues. The CDR3 is CSVVRGDYGYTF. The CDR3 DNA reads TGCAGCGTTGTAAGAGGGGACTATGGCTACACCTTC.